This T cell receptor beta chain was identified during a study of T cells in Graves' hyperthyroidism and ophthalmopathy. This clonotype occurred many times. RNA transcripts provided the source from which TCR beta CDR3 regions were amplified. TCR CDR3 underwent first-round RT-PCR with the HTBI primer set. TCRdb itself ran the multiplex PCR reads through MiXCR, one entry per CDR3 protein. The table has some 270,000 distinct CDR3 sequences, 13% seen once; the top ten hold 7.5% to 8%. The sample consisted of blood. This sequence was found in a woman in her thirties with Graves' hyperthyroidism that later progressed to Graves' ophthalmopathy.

Here the CDR3 DNA reads TGTGCCAGCAGCGCTTCTAGCGGGAGTTACTACAATGAGCAGTTCTTC. Its translation is CASSASSGSYYNEQFF. The V call is TRBV7-3, the J call TRBJ2-1; 10 bases match TRBD2. This CDR3 contains 16 residues. In germline, CDR1 is SGHTA, CDR2 FQGTGA. Germline trimming cut 5 bases from V and 3 bases from J; bases unmatched to any gene: 7.